This T cell receptor (beta chain) is drawn from a study of cytotoxic CD8 clonotypes in ibrutinib-treated CLL. At the level of the study: The authors obtained response samples at a median of about eleven months of treatment, range 6 to 36.

Study conclusions and caveats: At the start, clonality exceeded age-matched healthy donors and followed circulating CD8+ T-cell counts.

In the case of this clone: Its target is unknown.

The planned depth of sequencing spanned 1 in 200,000 to 1 in 1 million T cells. The data were produced by immunoSEQ multiplex PCR, yet TCRdb's version contains in-frame clones alone and is incomplete. The sample consists of a few hundred thousand clones, around 66% of them appearing once. CDR1 and CDR2 from the germline V gene are DFQATT and SNEGSKA (reference sequence). There are 11 residues in the CDR3. The J segment lost 10 bases and the V segment lost 3 bases, leaving 3 bases of the junction unmatched. The rearrangement uses TRBV20-1 and TRBJ2-1; 7 bases are a match to TRBD2. This clonotype originated in a human donor with chronic lymphocytic leukemia. The sample here was PBMCs, taken after 36 months of ibrutinib treatment. CDR3 protein: CSASGRHEQFF. The CDR3 region has the DNA TGCAGTGCTAGCGGGAGGCACGAGCAGTTCTTC.